These 11 T cell receptor beta chains were all obtained from the same sample, sequenced in a study of cytotoxic CD8 clonotypes in ibrutinib-treated CLL. Clones were sequenced by immunoSEQ multiplex PCR, and TCRdb holds only the in-frame ones, with some missing. The sample carries 55,000 to 80,000 clones, 45% to 60% recorded once. The specimen comprised PBMCs, sampled after 12 months of ibrutinib treatment. These receptors were collected from a human donor with chronic lymphocytic leukemia.

In its sample, this clone was seen many times. V usage is TRBV18 and J usage is TRBJ1-4, with D possibly being TRBD1 (6 bases). Germline V CDR1 and CDR2: KGHSH, LQKENI. Trimming took off 4 bases at V and 3 bases at J, with 12 bases between the two ends. There are 15 residues in the CDR3. The CDR3 nucleotides are TGTGCCAGCTCACTAAGGGGGGCGCCTAATGAAAAACTGTTTTTT. Its protein is CASSLRGAPNEKLFF.

The chain combines TRBV18 with TRBJ1-1; D perhaps matches TRBD1 (5 bases). V was pared by 0 bases and J by 4 bases, with 12 bases between. The length of the CDR3 is 15 residues. The V gene's germline CDR1 is KGHSH and CDR2 LQKENI. CDR3 sequence (DNA): TGTGCCAGCTCACCACCAGACAGCAGTCCCACTGAAGCTTTCTTT. The encoded protein is CASSPPDSSPTEAFF. Full variable domain (missing parts from reference TRBV18 and TRBJ1-1): NAGVMQNPRHLVRRRGQEARLRCSPMKGHSHVYWYRQLPEEGLKFMVYLQKENIIDESGMPKERFSAEFPKEGPSILRIQQVVRGDSAAYFCASSPPDSSPTEAFFGQGTRLTVV.

This clone has only a few counts. This chain links TRBV28 with TRBJ1-2; D remains ambiguous. The germline V and J ends were trimmed by 5 bases and 8 bases, with 18 bases remaining between them. CDR3 size: 14 residues. The germline V gene has CDR1 MDHEN and CDR2 SYDVKM. The CDR3 loop reads CASSLSFREGGYTF. The CDR3 DNA sequence: TGTGCCAGCAGTCTATCATTCCGGGAGGGCGGCTACACCTTC.

This clone has just a few counts. The rearrangement uses TRBV10-3 and TRBJ1-6, with D possibly being TRBD1 (5 bases). The length of the CDR3 is 16 residues. V was cut by 0 bases and J by 7 bases, with 13 bases left in between. Germline-derived CDR1 and CDR2 are ENHRY and SYGVKD. The CDR3 DNA is TGTGCCATCAGTGAGTCTGGGGGAATGGGGAATTCACCCCTCCACTTT. Its protein product is CAISESGGMGNSPLHF.

V and J are TRBV7-4 and TRBJ2-7; D could derive from TRBD1 or TRBD2 (5 bases each). The germline V gene has CDR1 SGHVT and CDR2 SQSDAQ. The CDR3 contains 13 residues. V shed 3 bases and J shed 0 bases, with 6 bases lying between them. The CDR3 nucleotides are TGTGCCAGCAGCTTCGGGGCCTCCTACGAGCAGTACTTC. Translation: CASSFGASYEQYF.

The J gene is TRBJ2-5, the V gene TRBV10-3; the match to TRBD2 covers 13 bases. Unmatched junction bases numbered 5, after V lost 4 bases and J lost 3 bases. There are 16 residues in the CDR3. Per germline, CDR1 ENHRY and CDR2 SYGVKD. The CDR3 nucleotides are TGTGCCATCAGTGGACTAGCGGGGGGCAATGAAGAGACCCAGTACTTC. It encodes CAISGLAGGNEETQYF.

The chain joins TRBV19 to TRBJ1-4, with 7 bases lining up with TRBD1. CDR1 and CDR2 (germline): LNHDA, SQIVND (reference sequence). This CDR3 is built from 13 residues. Unmatched junction bases numbered 8, after V lost 10 bases and J lost 6 bases. CDR3 protein: CATRQGVYEKLFF. CDR3 DNA: TGTGCCACCCGGCAGGGGGTATATGAAAAACTGTTTTTT.

The chain combines TRBV7-2 with TRBJ1-4; D gene unclear. V was trimmed by 4 bases and J by 8 bases, leaving 17 bases between them. The CDR3 has 15 amino acids. Germline loops: CDR1 SGHTA, CDR2 FQGNSA. In nucleotides, the CDR3 is TGTGCCAGCAGCTCCTTAAATAGATTAGGGGAAAAACTGTTTTTT. Translated, it gives CASSSLNRLGEKLFF.

This chain uses TRBV5-4 with TRBJ2-5; 7 bases match TRBD1. Unmatched junction bases numbered 5, after V lost 4 bases and J lost 2 bases. The CDR3 contains 14 residues. CDR1 and CDR2 (germline): SGHNT, YYREEE (reference sequence). The CDR3 region is CASSLSGQQETQYF. In DNA form, the CDR3 reads TGTGCCAGCAGCCTATCGGGACAGCAAGAGACCCAGTACTTC.

This clone has just a few counts. V is TRBV15 and J is TRBJ2-1, with TRBD1 as a possible D gene (6 bases). The CDR3 covers 14 residues. The V end lost 4 bases, the J end lost 4 bases, and 11 bases lay between the germline ends. CDR1 is LNHNV, CDR2 YYDKDF, per germline (reference sequence). The CDR3 DNA sequence: TGTGCCACCAGCACCGAACAGGGTTACAATGAGCAGTTCTTC. Protein: CATSTEQGYNEQFF.

In its sample, this clone was seen many times. CDR3 amino acids: CASTSHGRSYTEAFF. For the CDR3, the DNA is TGTGCCAGCACCTCTCACGGGCGATCCTACACTGAAGCTTTCTTT. The genes are TRBV6-5 and TRBJ1-1, with D uncertain. The CDR3 is made up of 15 amino acids. Germline loops: CDR1 MNHEY, CDR2 SVGAGI. V shed 7 bases and J shed 3 bases, with 18 bases lying between them.